Listed here is a single T cell receptor (beta chain). This specimen comes from a study of blood T cell repertoires in COVID-19. The overall study: Acute and convalescent COVID-19 samples came from the United States, Italy and Spain. PBMCs, B-cell-depleted T cells, or T cells provided the cDNA or gDNA that made up the material.

Under the authors' procedure: Reference gene primer amplification gave nucleated cell count estimates. TCRdb's table, derived via immunoSEQ multiplex PCR, lists solely in-frame clones and lacks some. D and trimming were read from the DNA, whereas the V and J calls and clone size are those reported in that table. The repertoire includes 150,000 to 200,000 clones, under 85% of them detected once, and 9.8% sits in the top ten. Trimming cost V 3 bases and J 4 bases; bases outside gene matches: 10. The CDR3 spans 17 residues. Per germline, CDR1 SGHNT and CDR2 YYREEE (reference sequence). The chain links TRBV5-4 to TRBJ1-3; 10 bases line up with TRBD1. The clonotype was recovered from a woman over 75 with acute or convalescent COVID-19. Sequenced sample: peripheral blood. The CDR3: CASSSQTGGTLGNTIYF. Written as DNA, the CDR3 is TGTGCCAGCAGCTCCCAGACAGGGGGCACTCTGGGAAACACCATATATTTT.